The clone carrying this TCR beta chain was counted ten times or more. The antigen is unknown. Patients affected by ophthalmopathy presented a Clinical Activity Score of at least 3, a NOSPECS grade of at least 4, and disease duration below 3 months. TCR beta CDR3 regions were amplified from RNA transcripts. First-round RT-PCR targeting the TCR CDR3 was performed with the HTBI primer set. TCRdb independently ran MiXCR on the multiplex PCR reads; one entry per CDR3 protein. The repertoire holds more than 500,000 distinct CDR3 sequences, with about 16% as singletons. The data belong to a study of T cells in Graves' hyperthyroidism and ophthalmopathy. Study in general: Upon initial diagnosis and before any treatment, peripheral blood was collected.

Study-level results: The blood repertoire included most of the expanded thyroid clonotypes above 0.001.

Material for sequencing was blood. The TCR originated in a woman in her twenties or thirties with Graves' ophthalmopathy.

The CDR3 spells CASSYNTLGQPQHF. As DNA, the CDR3 is TGTGCCAGCAGTTACAACACGTTGGGTCAGCCCCAGCATTTT. The chain is built from TRBV6-2 or TRBV6-3 and TRBJ1-5; D gene uncertain. V dropped 2 bases and J dropped 6 bases, with 11 bases sitting between them. Germline CDR1 MNHEY, CDR2 SVGEGT. This CDR3 comprises 14 residues.